Presented here are 23 T cell receptor beta chains from one specimen sequenced in a study of T cell responses to AZD1222 COVID-19 vaccine. Assay used: immunoSEQ multiplex PCR; TCRdb lists only in-frame clones, some missing. The sample records 150,000 to 200,000 clones, roughly 90% being singletons. The input for sequencing was peripheral blood, taken 28 days after the second AZD1222 dose. These receptors came from an adult who received the AZD1222 COVID-19 vaccine.

This clone has only one observation. Other nucleotide sequences from this sample produce the same CDR3. The chain uses TRBV9 and TRBJ1-1; D is uncertain. The CDR3 runs 13 residues. Germline V CDR1 and CDR2: SGDLS, YYNGEE. V was cut by 0 bases and J by 4 bases, with 7 bases left in between. The CDR3 DNA follows: TGTGCCAGCAGCGTAGGCGGCAGCACTGAAGCTTTCTTT. Its translation is CASSVGGSTEAFF.

J is TRBJ2-2 and V is TRBV30; TRBD2 aligns across 8 bases. Trimming removed 3 bases from V and 0 bases from J; junction bases left unmatched: 0. This CDR3 region has 14 residues. CDR1 and CDR2 from the germline V gene are GTSNPN and SVGIG (reference sequence). DNA for the CDR3: TGTGCCTGGAGGGGACTAGCGAACACCGGGGAGCTGTTTTTT. This encodes CAWRGLANTGELFF.

The V and J genes are TRBV28 and TRBJ1-4; 9 nucleotides agree with TRBD1. Unmatched junction bases numbered 6, after V lost 5 bases and J lost 5 bases. The CDR3 is 15 amino acids. Germline loops: CDR1 MDHEN, CDR2 SYDVKM. CDR3 residues: CASSDRDRANEKLFF. DNA of the CDR3: TGTGCCAGCAGTGACCGGGACAGGGCAAATGAAAAACTGTTTTTT. Based on the CDR3 plus reference TRBV28 and TRBJ1-4, the full variable domain is DVKVTQSSRYLVKRTGEKVFLECVQDMDHENMFWYRQDPGLGLRLIYFSYDVKMKEKGDIPEGYSVSREKKERFSLILESASTNQTSMYLCASSDRDRANEKLFFGSGTQLSVL.

This sequence joins TRBV27 and TRBJ1-2; 8 bases fit TRBD1. Trimming cost V 5 bases and J 4 bases; bases outside gene matches: 12. The CDR3 has 16 amino acids. Germline V gives CDR1 MNHEY, CDR2 SMNVEV (reference sequence). The CDR3 DNA is TGTGCCAGCAGTCTCTTAACGACAGGGGACCTCTATGGCTACACCTTC. This translates into CASSLLTTGDLYGYTF.

The gene calls are TRBV24-1 and TRBJ2-3, with 12 bases matching TRBD2. The J segment lost 4 bases and the V segment lost 3 bases, leaving 10 bases of the junction unmatched. Looked up from germline, CDR1 is KGHDR and CDR2 is SFDVKD. This CDR3 is 18 amino acids long. The CDR3 reads CATSDPLGLAGTSDTQYF. CDR3 bases: TGTGCCACCAGTGATCCCCTCGGACTAGCGGGAACGTCAGATACGCAGTATTTT.

The V call is TRBV10-3, the J call TRBJ1-1; D is uncertain. The CDR3 runs to 12 residues. Germline values: CDR1 ENHRY, CDR2 SYGVKD. With 3 bases removed from V and 1 base from J, the gap between germline ends came to 3 bases. Here the CDR3 reads CAISEENTEAFF. CDR3 coding DNA: TGTGCCATCAGTGAAGAGAACACTGAAGCTTTCTTT.

The chain uses TRBV27 and TRBJ2-7, with 8 bases identical to TRBD1. Germline values: CDR1 MNHEY, CDR2 SMNVEV (reference sequence). Trimming cost V 6 bases and J 7 bases; bases outside gene matches: 5. The CDR3 is 12 amino acids. The DNA for the CDR3 is TGTGCCAGCAGAGCAGGGGGCCTAGAGCAGTACTTC. This codes for CASRAGGLEQYF.

This clone was observed once. This rearrangement joins TRBV19 to TRBJ1-1; the D is unclear. Germline-derived CDR1 and CDR2 are LNHDA and SQIVND (reference sequence). Trimming pared 1 base from V and 2 bases from J, leaving 8 bases between. The CDR3 totals 14 residues. CDR3 sequence (DNA): TGTGCCAGTAGTATAGTCGGGCTTAACACTGAAGCTTTCTTT. Translation gives CASSIVGLNTEAFF.

The chain joins TRBV9 to TRBJ2-2; 10 nucleotides agree with TRBD2. Germline CDR1 reads SGDLS; CDR2 reads YYNGEE. This CDR3 is built from 16 residues. The V segment lost 4 bases and the J segment 7 bases; nucleotides outside the gene matches: 10. The chain's CDR3 is CASSSSGRALGGELFF. CDR3 bases: TGTGCCAGCAGCTCGAGCGGGAGGGCCCTCGGCGGGGAGCTGTTTTTT.

The CDR3 reads CASSSYGQGRDEKLFF. In DNA, the CDR3 is TGTGCCAGCAGCTCCTATGGACAGGGCCGGGACGAAAAACTGTTTTTT. The rearrangement links TRBV11-3 to TRBJ1-4; TRBD1 matches 8 bases. J lost 8 bases, V lost 4 bases, and 12 bases had no gene match. CDR3 length: 16 residues. The germline gives CDR1 SGHNT, CDR2 YENEEA.

The chain is built from TRBV6-1 and TRBJ1-5, with D uncertain. V dropped 1 base and J dropped 1 base, with 11 bases sitting between them. Germline CDR1 is MNHNS and CDR2 is SASEGT. The CDR3 contains 16 residues. The CDR3: CASSEETPGSNQPQHF. As DNA, the CDR3 is TGTGCCAGCAGTGAAGAGACCCCTGGGAGCAATCAGCCCCAGCATTTT.

This clone appeared a few times. The gene calls are TRBV10-1 and TRBJ2-7; D might be TRBD2 (6 bases). The V gene's germline CDR1 is WNHNN and CDR2 SYGVQD (reference sequence). Trimming removed 0 bases from V and 4 bases from J, with 13 bases in between. CDR3 length: 15 residues. The CDR3 reads CASSESQRAVYEQYF. The CDR3 nucleotides are TGCGCCAGCAGTGAGTCCCAGCGGGCTGTTTACGAGCAGTACTTC.

The V gene is TRBV4-1, the J gene TRBJ2-2, with D possibly matching TRBD1 (6 bases). The V end lost 4 bases, the J end lost 5 bases, and 8 bases lay between the germline ends. CDR1 MGHRA and CDR2 YSYEKL come from the germline V gene. This CDR3 is 13 amino acids long. CDR3 bases: TGCGCCAGCAGCCTACAGGGTACCGGGGAGCTGTTTTTT. Translation gives CASSLQGTGELFF.

V and J are TRBV19 and TRBJ1-1; 8 bases are shared with TRBD1. Trimming cost V 7 bases and J 10 bases; bases outside gene matches: 20. Per germline, CDR1 LNHDA and CDR2 SQIVND (reference sequence). The length of the CDR3 is 16 residues. The CDR3 here is CASITYQGALDARAFF. Written as DNA, the CDR3 is TGTGCCAGTATCACATACCAGGGGGCGCTGGATGCTAGAGCTTTCTTT.

The chain has TRBV6-5 and TRBJ1-1, with unresolved D. The CDR3 consists of 14 residues. Germline V gives CDR1 MNHEY, CDR2 SVGAGI. The V end lost 4 bases, the J end lost 5 bases, and 14 bases lay between the germline ends. DNA for the CDR3: TGTGCCAGCAGTTTTCGAGGGAGGGAAACTGAAGCTTTCTTT. Translation: CASSFRGRETEAFF.

The chain combines TRBV4-2 with TRBJ2-6; D uncertain. V was pared by 0 bases and J by 0 bases, with 6 bases between. CDR3 length: 16 residues. The germline V gene encodes CDR1 LGHNA and CDR2 YNFKEQ. The CDR3 sequence is CASSQDGISGANVLTF. The CDR3 DNA reads TGTGCCAGCAGCCAAGATGGGATCTCTGGGGCCAACGTCCTGACTTTC.

This rearrangement joins TRBV28 to TRBJ1-2; possibly TRBD1 for D (6 bases). The CDR3 consists of 15 residues. V dropped 8 bases and J dropped 1 base, with 17 bases sitting between them. Germline-derived CDR1 and CDR2 are MDHEN and SYDVKM. The CDR3 loop reads CASHPGGGRNYGYTF. CDR3 nucleotide sequence: TGTGCCAGCCACCCGGGGGGGGGCCGTAACTATGGCTACACCTTC.

The chain employs TRBV19 and TRBJ1-2, with D hard to call. The CDR3 runs to 14 residues. CDR1 and CDR2 from the germline V gene are LNHDA and SQIVND (reference sequence). V was trimmed by 0 bases and J by 4 bases, leaving 9 bases between them. The CDR3 loop reads CASSIEETSYGYTF. The CDR3, as DNA: TGTGCCAGTAGTATAGAGGAGACATCCTATGGCTACACCTTC.

The chain employs TRBV6-5 and TRBJ2-7, with TRBD1 matching 8 bases. V trimming: 4 bases; J trimming: 0 bases; junction bases outside the gene matches: 5. From germline, CDR1 is MNHEY and CDR2 SVGAGI. The CDR3 extends over 15 amino acids. The CDR3 loop reads CASSFRQGTSYEQYF. CDR3 bases: TGTGCCAGCAGTTTTCGACAGGGGACCTCCTACGAGCAGTACTTC.

The CDR3 loop is CASSLADRGVKANEQFF. The CDR3 DNA is TGTGCCAGCAGCTTAGCGGACAGGGGAGTGAAGGCCAATGAGCAGTTCTTC. V is TRBV7-2 and J is TRBJ2-1, with 9 nucleotides matching TRBD1. V lost 0 bases to trimming and J lost 6 bases; unmatched junction nucleotides: 9. CDR1 SGHTA and CDR2 FQGNSA come from the germline V gene. The CDR3 contains 17 residues.

J is TRBJ2-2 and V is TRBV7-2; TRBD2 is a possible D gene (7 bases). Germline V gene lookup returns CDR1 SGHTA and CDR2 FQGNSA. V lost 2 bases, J lost 6 bases, and 13 bases lay in between. The CDR3 covers 15 residues. CDR3 region: CASSLLGGAPGELFF. In DNA form, the CDR3 reads TGTGCCAGCAGCTTACTGGGGGGGGCCCCCGGGGAGCTGTTTTTT.

This chain joins TRBV5-5 and TRBJ2-7; D remains unclear. The CDR3 is 12 residues long. Deletions cut 1 base from V and 7 bases from J, with 9 bases between. Germline CDR1 reads SGHKS; CDR2 reads YYEKEE (reference sequence). In nucleotides, the CDR3 is TGTGCCAGCAGCTTGCTACGAGCGGAGCAGTACTTC. Protein product: CASSLLRAEQYF.

This clone has a single count. The rearrangement joins TRBV5-8 to TRBJ2-4; 9 bases agree with TRBD2. V trimming: 1 base; J trimming: 0 bases; junction bases outside the gene matches: 14. The CDR3 runs to 20 residues. The germline V gene has CDR1 SGHTS and CDR2 YDEGEE. The CDR3 here is CASSLSLAGPFTLAKNIQYF. The CDR3 coding sequence is TGTGCCAGCAGCTTGTCCCTAGCGGGACCATTCACTCTAGCCAAAAACATTCAGTACTTC.